The clone carrying this T cell receptor (beta chain) was counted a few times. The antigen is not known. The source of the sample is a study of response to subunit inactivated influenza vaccine. Points from the study as a whole: Authors suggested that a seasonal influenza vaccination recruits few new T cells each time.

V gave up 4 bases and J gave up 3 bases, with 7 bases separating them. There are 11 residues in the CDR3. CDR1 is SQVTM, CDR2 ANQGSEA, per germline. TCRdb re-called the RT-PCR reads through MiXCR, storing one row per CDR3 protein. Seen here are hundreds of thousands of distinct CDR3 sequences, roughly 8.2% observed once, and the top ten hold over 10%. This receptor was identified in a man aged 50 to 69 who received an inactivated influenza vaccine. This specimen consisted of PBMCs from blood, obtained less than 30 months after vaccination. J is TRBJ2-7 and V is TRBV29-1; D gene uncertain. The CDR3 nucleotides are TGCAGCGTTGGGGAAAACTACGAGCAGTACTTC. This encodes CSVGENYEQYF.